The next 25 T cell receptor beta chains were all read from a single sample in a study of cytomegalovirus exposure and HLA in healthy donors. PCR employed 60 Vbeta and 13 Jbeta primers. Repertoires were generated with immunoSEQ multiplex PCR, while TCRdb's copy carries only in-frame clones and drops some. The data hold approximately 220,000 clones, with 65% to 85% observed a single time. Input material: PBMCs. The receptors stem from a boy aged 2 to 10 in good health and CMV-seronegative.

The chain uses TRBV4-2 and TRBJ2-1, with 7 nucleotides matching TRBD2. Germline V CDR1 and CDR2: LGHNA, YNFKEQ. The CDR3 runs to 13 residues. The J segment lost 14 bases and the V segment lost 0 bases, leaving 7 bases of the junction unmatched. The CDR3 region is CASSQDLRTREFF. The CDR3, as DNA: TGTGCCAGCAGCCAAGATCTCCGGACTAGGGAGTTCTTC.

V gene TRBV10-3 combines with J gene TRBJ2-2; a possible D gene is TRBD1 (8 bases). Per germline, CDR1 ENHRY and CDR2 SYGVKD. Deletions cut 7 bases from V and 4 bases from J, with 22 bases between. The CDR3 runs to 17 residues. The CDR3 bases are TGTGCCATCACAGGACAGGGCCCAGGCGGGGGCACCGGGGAGCTGTTTTTT. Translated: CAITGQGPGGGTGELFF.

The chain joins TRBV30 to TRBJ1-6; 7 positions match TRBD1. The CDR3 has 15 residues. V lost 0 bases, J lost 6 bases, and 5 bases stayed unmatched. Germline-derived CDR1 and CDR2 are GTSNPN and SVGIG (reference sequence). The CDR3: CAWSVGPGGNSPLHF. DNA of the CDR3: TGTGCCTGGAGTGTGGGGCCAGGGGGTAATTCACCCCTCCACTTT.

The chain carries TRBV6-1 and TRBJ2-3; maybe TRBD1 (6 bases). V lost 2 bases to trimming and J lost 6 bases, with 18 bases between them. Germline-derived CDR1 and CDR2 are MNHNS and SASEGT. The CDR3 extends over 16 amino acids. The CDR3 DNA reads TGTGCCAGCAGTGAAATCGGACAGCCTCTTACGGATACGCAGTATTTT. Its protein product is CASSEIGQPLTDTQYF.

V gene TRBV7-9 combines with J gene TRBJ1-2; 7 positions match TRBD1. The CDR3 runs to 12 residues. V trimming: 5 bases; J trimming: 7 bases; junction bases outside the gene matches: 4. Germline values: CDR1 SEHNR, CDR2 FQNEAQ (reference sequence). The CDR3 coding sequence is TGTGCCAGCAGCCCAGGGGGGCTTGGCTACACCTTC. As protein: CASSPGGLGYTF.

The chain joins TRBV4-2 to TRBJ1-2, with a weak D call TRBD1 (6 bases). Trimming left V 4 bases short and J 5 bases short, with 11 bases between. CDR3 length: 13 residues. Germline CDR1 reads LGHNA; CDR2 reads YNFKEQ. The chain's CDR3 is CASSPRTDYGYTF. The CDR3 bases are TGTGCCAGCAGCCCGCGGACAGATTATGGCTACACCTTC.

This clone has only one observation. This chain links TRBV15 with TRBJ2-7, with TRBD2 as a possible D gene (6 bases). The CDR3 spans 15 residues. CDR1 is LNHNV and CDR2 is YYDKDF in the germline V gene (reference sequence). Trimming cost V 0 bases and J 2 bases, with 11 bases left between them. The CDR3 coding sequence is TGTGCCACCAGCAGAGACGGGACTCAAGCCTACGAGCAGTACTTC. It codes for CATSRDGTQAYEQYF.

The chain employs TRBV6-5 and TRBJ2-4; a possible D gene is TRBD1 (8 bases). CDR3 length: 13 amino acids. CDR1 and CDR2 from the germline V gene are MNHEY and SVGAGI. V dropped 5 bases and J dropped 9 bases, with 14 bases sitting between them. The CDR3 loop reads CASSTTGGGIQYF. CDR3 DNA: TGTGCCAGCAGTACTACAGGGGGGGGCATTCAGTACTTC.

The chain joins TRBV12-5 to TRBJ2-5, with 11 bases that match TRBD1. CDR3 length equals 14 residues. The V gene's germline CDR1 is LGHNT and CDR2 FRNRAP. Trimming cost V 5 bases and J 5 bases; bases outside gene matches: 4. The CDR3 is CASGPGQGVETQYF. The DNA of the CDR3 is TGTGCTAGTGGTCCGGGACAGGGGGTGGAGACCCAGTACTTC. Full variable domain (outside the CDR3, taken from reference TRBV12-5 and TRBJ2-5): DARVTQTPRHKVTEMGQEVTMRCQPILGHNTVFWYRQTMMQGLELLAYFRNRAPLDDSGMPKDRFSAEMPDATLATLKIQPSEPRDSAVYFCASGPGQGVETQYFGPGTRLLVL.

As DNA, the CDR3 is TGTGCCAGCAGCAACCCGGGATCGTCTGGAAACACCATATATTTT. It codes for CASSNPGSSGNTIYF. The rearrangement links TRBV7-9 to TRBJ1-3; D gene uncertain. This CDR3 contains 15 residues. The germline V gene encodes CDR1 SEHNR and CDR2 FQNEAQ (reference sequence). Trimming removed 5 bases from V and 1 base from J, with 12 bases in between.

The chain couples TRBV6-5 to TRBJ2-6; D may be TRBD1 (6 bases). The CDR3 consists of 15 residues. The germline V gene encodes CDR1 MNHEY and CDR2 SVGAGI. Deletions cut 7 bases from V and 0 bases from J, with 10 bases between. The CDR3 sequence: CASTWDTSGANVLTF. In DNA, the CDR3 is TGTGCCAGCACCTGGGACACCTCTGGGGCCAACGTCCTGACTTTC.

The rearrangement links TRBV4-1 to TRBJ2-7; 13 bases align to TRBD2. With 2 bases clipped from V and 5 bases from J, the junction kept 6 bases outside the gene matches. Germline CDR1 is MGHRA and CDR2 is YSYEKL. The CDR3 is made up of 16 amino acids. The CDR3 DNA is TGCGCCAGCAGCCAACCTACTAGCGGGAGGGTCGACGAGCAGTACTTC. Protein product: CASSQPTSGRVDEQYF.

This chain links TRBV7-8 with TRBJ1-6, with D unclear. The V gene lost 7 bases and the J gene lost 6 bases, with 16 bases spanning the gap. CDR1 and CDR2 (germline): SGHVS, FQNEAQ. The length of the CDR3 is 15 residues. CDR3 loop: CASTINLISNSPLHF. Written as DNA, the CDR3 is TGTGCCAGCACCATCAATCTAATTAGTAATTCACCCCTCCACTTT.

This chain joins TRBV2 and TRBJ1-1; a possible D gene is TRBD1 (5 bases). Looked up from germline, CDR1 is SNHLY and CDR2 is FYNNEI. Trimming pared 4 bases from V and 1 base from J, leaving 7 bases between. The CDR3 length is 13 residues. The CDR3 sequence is CASSVGANTEAFF. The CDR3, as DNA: TGTGCCAGCAGTGTTGGGGCGAACACTGAAGCTTTCTTT.

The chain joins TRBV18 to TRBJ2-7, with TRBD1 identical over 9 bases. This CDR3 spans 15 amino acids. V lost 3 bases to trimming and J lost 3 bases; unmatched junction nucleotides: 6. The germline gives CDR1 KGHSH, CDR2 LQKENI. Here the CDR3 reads CASSPGQGPFYEQYF. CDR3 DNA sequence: TGTGCCAGCTCACCGGGACAGGGACCATTCTACGAGCAGTACTTC.

The DNA of the CDR3 is TGTGCCAGCAGCTTAAGGAGCTCTGGAAACACCATATATTTT. It yields the protein CASSLRSSGNTIYF. The chain uses TRBV11-2 and TRBJ1-3; D unresolved. V lost 2 bases and J 0 bases, leaving 5 bases between the germline ends. CDR3 size: 14 residues. Per germline, CDR1 SGHAT and CDR2 FQNNGV.

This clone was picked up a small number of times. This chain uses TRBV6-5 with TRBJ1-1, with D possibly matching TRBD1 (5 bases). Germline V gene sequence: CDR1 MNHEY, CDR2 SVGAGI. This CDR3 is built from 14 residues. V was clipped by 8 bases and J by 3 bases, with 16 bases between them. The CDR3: CASHHWGEDTEAFF. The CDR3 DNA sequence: TGTGCCAGCCACCACTGGGGGGAGGACACTGAAGCTTTCTTT.

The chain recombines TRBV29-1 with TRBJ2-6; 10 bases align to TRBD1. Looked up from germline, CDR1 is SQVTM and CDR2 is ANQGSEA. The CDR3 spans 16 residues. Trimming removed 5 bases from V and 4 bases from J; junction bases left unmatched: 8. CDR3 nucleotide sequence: TGCAGCGTTACCGGGACAGGGGACGCGGGGGCCAACGTCCTGACTTTC. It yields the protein CSVTGTGDAGANVLTF.

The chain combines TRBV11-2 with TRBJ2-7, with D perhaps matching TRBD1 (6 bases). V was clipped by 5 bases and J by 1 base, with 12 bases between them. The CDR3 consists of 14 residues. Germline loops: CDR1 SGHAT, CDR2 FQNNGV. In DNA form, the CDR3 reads TGTGCCAGCAGCCGGGACACCCCGTCCTACGAGCAGTACTTC. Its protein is CASSRDTPSYEQYF.

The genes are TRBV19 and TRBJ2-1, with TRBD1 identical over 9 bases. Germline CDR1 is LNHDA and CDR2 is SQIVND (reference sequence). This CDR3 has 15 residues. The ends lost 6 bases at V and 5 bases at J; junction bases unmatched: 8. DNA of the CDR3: TGTGCCAGTAGACCCGGGACAGGGAACGACAATGAGCAGTTCTTC. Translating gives CASRPGTGNDNEQFF.

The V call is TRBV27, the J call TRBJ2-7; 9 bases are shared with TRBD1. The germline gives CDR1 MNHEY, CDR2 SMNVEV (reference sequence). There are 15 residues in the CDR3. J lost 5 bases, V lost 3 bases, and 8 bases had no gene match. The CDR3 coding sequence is TGTGCCAGCAGTTTTTCCGGGACAGGGATCAACGAGCAGTACTTC. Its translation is CASSFSGTGINEQYF.

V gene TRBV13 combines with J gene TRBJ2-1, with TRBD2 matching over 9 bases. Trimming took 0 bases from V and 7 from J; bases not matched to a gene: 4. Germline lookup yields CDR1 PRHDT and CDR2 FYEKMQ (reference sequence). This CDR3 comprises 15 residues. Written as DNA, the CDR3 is TGTGCCAGCAGCTTAGGGACTAGCGGTTATAATGAGCAGTTCTTC. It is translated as CASSLGTSGYNEQFF.

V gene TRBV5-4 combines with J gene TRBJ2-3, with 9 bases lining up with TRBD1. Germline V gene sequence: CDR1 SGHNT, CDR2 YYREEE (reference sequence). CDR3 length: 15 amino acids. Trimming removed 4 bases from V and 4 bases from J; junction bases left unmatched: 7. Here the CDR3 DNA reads TGTGCCAGCAGCCGGGGACAGGGACTACCAGATACGCAGTATTTT. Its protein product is CASSRGQGLPDTQYF.

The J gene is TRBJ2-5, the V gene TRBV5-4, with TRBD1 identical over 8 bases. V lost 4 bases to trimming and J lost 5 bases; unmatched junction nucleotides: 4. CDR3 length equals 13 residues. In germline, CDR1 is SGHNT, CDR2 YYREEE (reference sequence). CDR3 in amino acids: CASSPWDRETQYF. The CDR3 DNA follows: TGTGCCAGCAGCCCATGGGACAGGGAGACCCAGTACTTC. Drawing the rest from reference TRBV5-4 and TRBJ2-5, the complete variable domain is ETGVTQSPTHLIKTRGQQVTLRCSSQSGHNTVSWYQQALGQGPQFIFQYYREEENGRGNFPPRFSGLQFPNYSSELNVNALELDDSALYLCASSPWDRETQYFGPGTRLLVL.

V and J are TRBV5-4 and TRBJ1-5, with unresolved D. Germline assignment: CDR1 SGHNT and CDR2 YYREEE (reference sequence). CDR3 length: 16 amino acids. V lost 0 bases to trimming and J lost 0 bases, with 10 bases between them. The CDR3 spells CASSLGGQNSNQPQHF. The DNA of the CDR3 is TGTGCCAGCAGCTTGGGAGGGCAGAATAGCAATCAGCCCCAGCATTTT.